One sample yielded the 26 T cell receptor beta chains listed below, sequenced in a study of T cells after yellow fever vaccination. TCRdb reanalysed the 5' RACE reads using MiXCR and keeps one entry per CDR3 protein. Here the sample spans about 500,000 distinct CDR3 sequences, about a sixth being singletons. The specimen was PBMCs, collected 5 days after the first yellow fever vaccination. Receptor source: a man aged 18 to 30 who received the YFV17D yellow fever vaccine.

At least ten counts were recorded for this clonotype. V usage is TRBV6-2 or TRBV6-3 and J usage is TRBJ2-7; TRBD2 aligns across 7 bases. V dropped 0 bases and J dropped 2; count of bases not matched to a gene: 10. Germline V gene sequence: CDR1 MNHEY, CDR2 SVGEGT. CDR3 length: 17 amino acids. CDR3 protein: CASSYSTLAVIPYEQYF. The CDR3, as DNA: TGTGCCAGCAGTTACTCGACGCTAGCGGTGATCCCCTACGAGCAGTACTTC.

The V and J genes are TRBV5-4 and TRBJ1-5; D is uncertain. Germline V gene lookup returns CDR1 SGHNT and CDR2 YYREEE (reference sequence). The CDR3 is 12 amino acids. Trimming shortened V by 1 base and J by 7 bases, and 6 bases separated the two germline ends. The CDR3 DNA reads as TGTGCCAGCAGCTTGCGCAGCCAGCCCCAGCATTTT. Translating it yields CASSLRSQPQHF.

This clonotype was seen many times. This sequence joins TRBV20-1 and TRBJ1-1; D is unresolved. This CDR3 region has 12 residues. Trimming removed 0 bases from V and 6 bases from J, with 8 bases in between. Looked up from germline, CDR1 is DFQATT and CDR2 is SNEGSKA (reference sequence). CDR3 DNA sequence: TGCAGTGCTAGAGATATCGGGGCTGAAGCTTTCTTT. Its translation is CSARDIGAEAFF.

This clonotype was recorded at least ten times. V and J are TRBV28 and TRBJ1-5; 9 bases fit TRBD1. The CDR3 is made up of 14 amino acids. Trimming cost V 6 bases and J 7 bases; bases outside gene matches: 7. Germline V gene lookup returns CDR1 MDHEN and CDR2 SYDVKM. CDR3 nucleotides: TGTGCCAGCAGCCCGGGACAGGGCGACCAGCCCCAGCATTTT. Residues: CASSPGQGDQPQHF.

The CDR3 nucleotides read TGTGCCAGCAGCTTAGAGCACGGGACAGGGCGGGCGCAGTTCTTC. Translating it yields CASSLEHGTGRAQFF. This chain uses TRBV7-7 with TRBJ2-1, with 9 bases matching TRBD1. V was pared by 1 base and J by 12 bases, with 10 bases of the junction left unmatched. The CDR3 spans 15 residues. Germline loops: CDR1 SSHAT, CDR2 FNYEAQ (reference sequence).

This clonotype was counted at least ten times. V and J are TRBV5-1 and TRBJ2-1, with 12 nucleotides matching TRBD1. Germline values: CDR1 SGHRS, CDR2 YFSETQ. Germline trimming cut 4 bases from V and 6 bases from J; bases unmatched to any gene: 11. There are 17 residues in the CDR3. CDR3 bases: TGCGCCAGCAGCCCTAGGGGGACAGGGGGCCACTCCAATGAGCAGTTCTTC. This sequence encodes CASSPRGTGGHSNEQFF. The whole variable domain, remainder taken from reference TRBV5-1 and TRBJ2-1, is KAGVTQTPRYLIKTRGQQVTLSCSPISGHRSVSWYQQTPGQGLQFLFEYFSETQRNKGNFPGRFSGRQFSNSRSEMNVSTLELGDSALYLCASSPRGTGGHSNEQFFGPGTRLTVL.

At least ten counts were recorded for this clonotype. The chain has TRBV27 and TRBJ1-3, with TRBD1 as a possible D gene (5 bases). This CDR3 is built from 15 residues. The germline CDR1 and CDR2 sequences are MNHEY and SMNVEV (reference sequence). The V and J ends lost 2 bases and 1 base respectively, with 9 bases between them. CDR3 amino acids: CASSLQGLSGNTIYF. For the CDR3, the DNA is TGTGCCAGCAGTTTACAGGGATTATCTGGAAACACCATATATTTT.

This clonotype has just a few counts. The rearrangement links TRBV12-3 or TRBV12-4 to TRBJ2-7; the D call may be TRBD1 or TRBD2 (5 bases each). There are 15 residues in the CDR3. Trimming stripped 6 bases from V and 0 bases from J, with 15 bases between. For the CDR3, the DNA is TGTGCCAGCAGACTGACGAGGGGAACCTCCTACGAGCAGTACTTC. This translates into CASRLTRGTSYEQYF.

This clonotype was detected only a few times. The chain carries TRBV12-3 or TRBV12-4 and TRBJ2-3; the D is unclear. The CDR3 totals 10 residues. The ends were cut back, 2 bases at V and 7 bases at J, with 1 base in the middle. The CDR3 sequence is CASSLYTQYF. CDR3 coding DNA: TGTGCCAGCAGTTTATATACGCAGTATTTT.

The rearrangement joins TRBV27 to TRBJ2-7; 7 bases agree with TRBD2. Germline assignment: CDR1 MNHEY and CDR2 SMNVEV (reference sequence). The V gene end was trimmed by 0 bases and the J gene end by 1 base; junction bases not matched to a gene: 12. The length of the CDR3 is 18 residues. The CDR3 region is CASSLSGRGGGSSYEQYV. The CDR3 nucleotides are TGTGCCAGCAGTTTATCTGGGAGGGGCGGGGGAAGTTCCTACGAGCAGTACGTC.

This clonotype was seen more than once but under ten times. This sequence joins TRBV7-9 and TRBJ1-1; perhaps TRBD1 as D (5 bases). The CDR3 loop spans 14 amino acids. Germline V gene lookup returns CDR1 SEHNR and CDR2 FQNEAQ (reference sequence). The V gene lost 7 bases and the J gene lost 1 base, with 13 bases spanning the gap. CDR3 protein: CASTETVANTEAFF. In DNA form, the CDR3 reads TGTGCCAGCACCGAGACAGTCGCGAACACTGAAGCTTTCTTT.

The chain carries TRBV20-1 and TRBJ2-1; TRBD1 is a possible D gene (6 bases). This CDR3 is 11 amino acids long. From germline, CDR1 is DFQATT and CDR2 SNEGSKA (reference sequence). V lost 8 bases to trimming and J lost 7 bases, with 12 bases between them. This CDR3 reads CSLHRVNEQFF. The CDR3 DNA reads TGCAGTCTTCACAGGGTTAATGAGCAGTTCTTC.

This chain links TRBV7-3 with TRBJ1-5; 11 bases are a match to TRBD1. CDR1 and CDR2 from the germline V gene are SGHTA and FQGTGA. The ends lost 5 bases at V and 4 bases at J; junction bases unmatched: 7. The CDR3 contains 16 residues. CDR3 coding DNA: TGTGCCAGCAGCGAAAGGGGACAGGGGGGAAATCAGCCCCAGCATTTT. It codes for CASSERGQGGNQPQHF.

This chain links TRBV7-2 with TRBJ2-7; D possibly matches TRBD1 or TRBD2 (5 bases each). CDR1 and CDR2 from the germline V gene are SGHTA and FQGNSA. This CDR3 is 15 amino acids long. V was pared by 5 bases and J by 0 bases, with 14 bases between. The CDR3 loop is CASSQGPRSSYEQYF. The CDR3 nucleotides read TGTGCCAGCAGCCAGGGACCGAGGAGCTCCTACGAGCAGTACTTC. The variable domain in full, with the rest retrieved from reference TRBV7-2 and TRBJ2-7, is GAGVSQSPSNKVTEKGKDVELRCDPISGHTALYWYRQSLGQGLEFLIYFQGNSAPDKSGLPSDRFSAERTGGSVSTLTIQRTQQEDSAVYLCASSQGPRSSYEQYFGPGTRLTVT.

In this sample, this clonotype turned up a few times. The V gene is TRBV15, the J gene TRBJ1-5; D is unresolved. CDR1 and CDR2 (germline): LNHNV, YYDKDF (reference sequence). This CDR3 comprises 13 residues. Trimming shortened V by 1 base and J by 4 bases, and 5 bases separated the two germline ends. CDR3 nucleotides: TGTGCCACCAGCAGAGTCCAGAATCAGCCCCAGCATTTT. Protein: CATSRVQNQPQHF.

The chain uses TRBV12-3 or TRBV12-4 and TRBJ2-1; 13 nucleotides align to TRBD2. V shed 5 bases, J shed 5 bases, and the junction held 9 bases outside the gene matches. This CDR3 region has 17 residues. CDR3 residues: CASSGRLAGGLDNEQFF. The CDR3 nucleotides read TGTGCCAGCAGTGGGCGACTAGCGGGGGGCCTGGACAATGAGCAGTTCTTC.

This chain uses TRBV7-2 with TRBJ1-2; D remains unclear. The length of the CDR3 is 13 residues. Germline V gene data show CDR1 as SGHTA and CDR2 as FQGNSA. V lost 1 base, J lost 8 bases, and 11 bases lay in between. The CDR3 region is CASSLEQMRGYTF. The CDR3, as DNA: TGTGCCAGCAGCTTAGAACAAATGAGGGGCTACACCTTC.

This clonotype was seen only a few times. V and J are TRBV7-9 and TRBJ1-2; D remains unclear. Per the germline V gene, CDR1 is SEHNR and CDR2 is FQNEAQ (reference sequence). The CDR3 contains 13 residues. Between the trimmed V and J ends, which lost 4 bases and 0 bases, there was a span of 6 bases. The DNA of the CDR3 is TGTGCCAGCAGCTCTTTGTCTAACTATGGCTACACCTTC. This gives the protein CASSSLSNYGYTF.

This clonotype was detected a few times. This chain connects TRBV6-1 to TRBJ2-7, with 9 bases fitting TRBD1. Germline assignment: CDR1 MNHNS and CDR2 SASEGT. The CDR3 extends over 14 amino acids. The junction had 5 bases not matched to a gene; V was cut back by 4 bases and J by 4 bases. CDR3 sequence: CASSVLDRGYEQYF. Written as DNA, the CDR3 is TGTGCCAGCAGTGTTTTGGACAGGGGTTACGAGCAGTACTTC.

In this sample, this clonotype turned up a few times. This chain links TRBV4-1 with TRBJ2-6; D perhaps matches TRBD1 (5 bases). Trimming cost V 1 base and J 0 bases, with 10 bases left between them. This CDR3 is 17 amino acids long. The germline V gene has CDR1 MGHRA and CDR2 YSYEKL. The CDR3 reads CASSQGQPRSGANVLTF. CDR3 sequence (DNA): TGCGCCAGCAGCCAAGGACAGCCTCGCTCTGGGGCCAACGTCCTGACTTTC.

A few counts support this clonotype. The chain uses TRBV7-3 and TRBJ2-1, with D tentatively TRBD2 (5 bases). CDR3 length: 16 amino acids. The V end was cut by 7 bases, the J end by 0 bases, with 16 bases between. Germline-derived CDR1 and CDR2 are SGHTA and FQGTGA. CDR3 sequence (DNA): TGTGCCAGCACCCCCCGGCGGGCAAGCTCCTACAATGAGCAGTTCTTC. Encoded protein: CASTPRRASSYNEQFF.

This chain joins TRBV4-1 and TRBJ2-1; D is possibly TRBD2 (5 bases). Germline assignment: CDR1 MGHRA and CDR2 YSYEKL. V was shortened by 1 base and J by 2 bases, with 12 bases between the two germline ends. The CDR3 consists of 16 residues. CDR3 amino acids: CASSQGRPGTYNEQFF. CDR3 coding DNA: TGCGCCAGCAGCCAAGGTCGGCCGGGGACCTACAATGAGCAGTTCTTC.

The chain has TRBV5-1 and TRBJ1-5, with D unresolved. V lost 3 bases and J lost 1, with 11 bases in between. The V gene's germline CDR1 is SGHRS and CDR2 YFSETQ. The CDR3 sequence is 15 residues long. The CDR3 loop is CASSWTGKSNQPQHF. CDR3 bases: TGCGCCAGCAGCTGGACGGGGAAGAGCAATCAGCCCCAGCATTTT.

CDR3 sequence (DNA): TGTGCCAGCAGTCGGAGACTAGCGGGGGGCACAGATACGCAGTATTTT. Its translation is CASSRRLAGGTDTQYF. The V gene is TRBV6-1, the J gene TRBJ2-3, with TRBD2 identical over 12 bases. With V trimmed by 5 bases and J by 1 base, 4 bases remained unmatched. Per the germline V gene, CDR1 is MNHNS and CDR2 is SASEGT. This CDR3 is 16 amino acids long.

This clonotype was observed a handful of times. The chain joins TRBV3-1 to TRBJ2-2; D not resolved. The CDR3 runs to 14 residues. V was clipped by 0 bases and J by 6 bases, with 8 bases between them. CDR1 is LGHDT and CDR2 is YNNKEL in the germline V gene (reference sequence). In DNA, the CDR3 is TGTGCCAGCAGCCAAGATACGTTTGCCGGGGAGCTGTTTTTT. It specifies CASSQDTFAGELFF.

This clonotype was detected a few times. This chain uses TRBV25-1 with TRBJ1-2; tentative D call: TRBD1 (6 bases). Germline V gene lookup returns CDR1 MGHDK and CDR2 SYGVNS. This CDR3 has 14 amino acids. The ends were cut back, 1 base at V and 8 bases at J, with 14 bases in the middle. This CDR3 reads CASSEFQRGGGYTF. The CDR3, as DNA: TGTGCCAGCAGTGAATTTCAACGAGGGGGAGGCTACACCTTC.